This TCR beta chain was identified in a study of cytomegalovirus exposure and HLA in healthy donors. The study, taken as a whole, reports: Relative to the approximately 680-donor mean, N-insertions were reportedly fewer in an Asian-associated ancestry cluster in a later analysis. The authors later found most CMV-associated TCR beta chains appeared HLA-restricted. An observed cluster of highly shared sequence variants was recorded as a likely sequencing artifact. The authors later linked a missense DCLRE1C variant to TCR beta V- and J-gene trimming.

Use of 60 Vbeta and 13 Jbeta primers characterized the PCR. Generated by immunoSEQ multiplex PCR, the TCRdb table keeps only in-frame clones and is missing some. The sample carries some 180,000 clones, around 76% recorded once. The CDR3 contains 16 residues. To note about this clone: The target antigen is unknown.

The TCR sequence derives from a woman aged 25 to 45 in good health and CMV-seropositive. V gene TRBV21-1 combines with J gene TRBJ2-5; TRBD1, the table's D call, was not compared with the DNA. TRBV21-1 is noted as a pseudogene. Sequences were obtained from PBMCs. The CDR3 spells CASSKDPDRAPWTQYF. CDR3 coding DNA: TGTGCCAGCAGCAAAGATCCGGACAGGGCCCCGTGGACCCAGTACTTC.